The next 11 T cell receptor beta chains were all read from a single sample in a study of CD8 T cells in ankylosing spondylitis. Using its own MiXCR run on the 5' RACE reads, TCRdb lists one record per CDR3 protein. The data show roughly 40,000 distinct CDR3 sequences, about 10% seen once. The sequenced sample consisted of blood, either unsorted or a sorted T cell fraction (not recorded which). The receptor set was obtained from a male donor with ankylosing spondylitis or in good health (not recorded which).

Of note for this clonotype: A much larger clone is a single base away; this may be a read error. The chain uses TRBV3-1 and TRBJ2-2; maybe TRBD2 (5 bases). From germline, CDR1 is LGHDT and CDR2 YNNKEL (reference sequence). This CDR3 is 15 amino acids long. DNA for the CDR3: TGTGCCACCAGCCAGCGGTTTCGATATTCCGGGGAGCTGTTTTTT. Protein product: CATSQRFRYSGELFF.

This clonotype has a handful of counts. The chain carries TRBV7-2 and TRBJ1-3; D remains unclear. V shed 3 bases and J shed 2 bases, with 11 bases lying between them. Germline CDR1 SGHTA, CDR2 FQGNSA. The CDR3 totals 15 residues. The CDR3 here is CASSLAGGTGNTIYF. CDR3 nucleotide sequence: TGTGCCAGCAGCTTGGCGGGCGGCACTGGAAACACCATATATTTT.

This clonotype was seen many times. The chain has TRBV20-1 and TRBJ2-7; 10 bases match TRBD1. The CDR3 covers 16 residues. V shed 0 bases and J 2 bases; nucleotides not matched to a gene: 7. CDR1 DFQATT and CDR2 SNEGSKA come from the germline V gene (reference sequence). CDR3 in amino acids: CSARDGTGVVPYEQYF. DNA of the CDR3: TGCAGTGCTAGAGACGGGACAGGGGTCGTTCCCTACGAGCAGTACTTC.

This clonotype was picked up a small number of times. The chain uses TRBV29-1 and TRBJ1-1; unclear D gene. V lost 3 bases and J 4 bases, leaving 15 bases between the germline ends. This CDR3 spans 14 amino acids. Germline CDR1 reads SQVTM; CDR2 reads ANQGSEA. The CDR3 loop reads CSVERTGGSTEAFF. The CDR3 bases are TGCAGCGTTGAGAGGACGGGAGGGAGCACTGAAGCTTTCTTT.

This clonotype was seen just once. The chain recombines TRBV7-9 with TRBJ1-1; D is perhaps TRBD1 (5 bases). Germline V gene data show CDR1 as SEHNR and CDR2 as FQNEAQ (reference sequence). This CDR3 spans 14 amino acids. The V gene lost 1 base and the J gene lost 2 bases, with 8 bases spanning the gap. Here the CDR3 DNA reads TGTGCCAGCAGCTTAGGACAGCCAAACACTGAAGCTTTCTTT. Translation gives CASSLGQPNTEAFF.

At least ten counts were recorded for this clonotype. V and J are TRBV18 and TRBJ2-5; D unresolved. With 5 bases removed from V and 3 bases from J, the gap between germline ends came to 13 bases. From germline, CDR1 is KGHSH and CDR2 LQKENI. This CDR3 has 14 amino acids. CDR3 residues: CASSNTPREETQYF. The CDR3 DNA reads as TGTGCCAGCTCAAATACACCTAGAGAAGAGACCCAGTACTTC. The entire variable domain, with the rest obtained from reference TRBV18 and TRBJ2-5, is as follows: NAGVMQNPRHLVRRRGQEARLRCSPMKGHSHVYWYRQLPEEGLKFMVYLQKENIIDESGMPKERFSAEFPKEGPSILRIQQVVRGDSAAYFCASSNTPREETQYFGPGTRLLVL.

Of note for this clonotype: This may be a read error, as it is one base from a much larger clone. This sequence joins TRBV12-3 or TRBV12-4 and TRBJ2-5, with D possibly matching TRBD2 (5 bases). V lost 7 bases, J lost 3 bases, and 12 bases lay in between. The CDR3 consists of 13 residues. The DNA of the CDR3 is TGTGCCAGCATGGCCCGGGGAAAAGAGACCCAGTACTTC. Encoded protein: CASMARGKETQYF.

The chain carries TRBV7-9 and TRBJ2-3; tentatively, D is TRBD2 (5 bases). This CDR3 spans 17 amino acids. The germline V and J ends were trimmed by 4 bases and 0 bases, with 17 bases remaining between them. CDR1 is SEHNR and CDR2 is FQNEAQ in the germline V gene (reference sequence). CDR3 region: CASSYPEVRPSTDTQYF. CDR3 DNA sequence: TGTGCCAGCAGCTACCCGGAGGTCAGGCCTAGCACAGATACGCAGTATTTT.

The chain joins TRBV6-2 or TRBV6-3 to TRBJ2-4; a weak D match, TRBD1 (6 bases). This CDR3 has 15 amino acids. V lost 3 bases and J lost 9, with 18 bases in between. The V gene's germline CDR1 is MNHEY and CDR2 SVGEGT. CDR3 sequence: CASSYGVVEGVIQYF. CDR3 nucleotides: TGTGCCAGCAGTTATGGGGTAGTCGAGGGGGTCATTCAGTACTTC.

This clonotype was found many times. The V gene is TRBV21-1, the J gene TRBJ2-3. TRBV21-1 is a known pseudogene. There are 16 residues in the CDR3. CDR3 in DNA: TGTGCCAGCAGCAAAGGGTTGGCGGGTTGCACAGATACGCAGTATTTT. Its protein is CASSKGLAGCTDTQYF.

This clonotype occurred many times. The rearrangement links TRBV5-1 to TRBJ2-2; 7 positions match TRBD2. Germline CDR1 and CDR2: SGHRS and YFSETQ. The V and J ends lost 1 base and 3 bases, in that order; junction bases with no gene match: 3. The CDR3 has 15 amino acids. The CDR3 region is CASSLLAAYTGELFF. The CDR3 DNA follows: TGCGCCAGCAGCTTGCTAGCGGCTTACACCGGGGAGCTGTTTTTT. Combining the CDR3 with reference TRBV5-1 and TRBJ2-2 gives the whole variable domain KAGVTQTPRYLIKTRGQQVTLSCSPISGHRSVSWYQQTPGQGLQFLFEYFSETQRNKGNFPGRFSGRQFSNSRSEMNVSTLELGDSALYLCASSLLAAYTGELFFGEGSRLTVL.